Shown below are 25 T cell receptor beta chains from a single sample sequenced in a study of T cell responses to AZD1222 COVID-19 vaccine. The assay was immunoSEQ multiplex PCR, and TCRdb's table has in-frame clones only and misses some. The data show around 85,000 clones, with approximately 83% seen just once and approximately 6.8% held by the top ten. This specimen was peripheral blood, taken on day 0 of AZD1222 vaccination. The receptors derive from an adult in good health.

CDR3 nucleotides: TGCAGCGTTGAATCGGGAGTTCTAGGAAACACCATATATTTT. Translated, it gives CSVESGVLGNTIYF. This chain uses TRBV29-1 with TRBJ1-3; unclear D gene. This CDR3 has 14 amino acids. V lost 2 bases to trimming and J lost 4 bases, with 12 bases between them. From germline, CDR1 is SQVTM and CDR2 ANQGSEA.

The J gene is TRBJ2-1, the V gene TRBV21-1. TRBV21-1 is labeled a pseudogene. The CDR3 covers 11 residues. The CDR3 nucleotides read TGTGCCAGCAGCAAAGAGCCTGGGAAGTTCTTC. This sequence encodes CASSKEPGKFF.

This clone was picked up a small number of times. CDR3 region: CASSPELFGSEQYF. CDR3 DNA: TGTGCCAGCAGTCCGGAGCTGTTCGGCTCCGAGCAGTACTTC. The chain recombines TRBV25-1 with TRBJ2-7, with D hard to call. This CDR3 spans 14 amino acids. CDR1 is MGHDK, CDR2 SYGVNS, per germline. Trimming took off 5 bases at V and 6 bases at J, with 17 bases between the two ends.

As regards this clone: A read error may produce the germline difference seen at one junction end. The V gene is TRBV7-9, the J gene TRBJ2-3; 9 bases are a match to TRBD2. Germline CDR1 is SEHNR and CDR2 is FQNEAQ (reference sequence). The CDR3 has 16 residues. The CDR3 DNA is TGTGCCAGCAGCTCCGGTGGTAGCGGGGGTCCCCCTCTCTATTTTTTT. It encodes CASSSGGSGGPPLYFF.

The chain carries TRBV19 and TRBJ1-1; D is uncertain. The CDR3 runs to 13 residues. The V gene's germline CDR1 is LNHDA and CDR2 SQIVND (reference sequence). Trimming pared 5 bases from V and 4 bases from J, leaving 11 bases between. CDR3 in DNA: TGTGCCAGTAGTGTGTCCCGGACCACTGAAGCTTTCTTT. This codes for CASSVSRTTEAFF.

The rearrangement joins TRBV9 to TRBJ2-1; 7 nucleotides agree with TRBD1. Germline V CDR1 and CDR2: SGDLS, YYNGEE. V trimming: 3 bases; J trimming: 4 bases; junction bases outside the gene matches: 7. The CDR3 sequence is 15 residues long. CDR3 sequence (DNA): TGTGCCAGCAGCGAGACAGGGTCAGAATACAATGAGCAGTTCTTC. Residues: CASSETGSEYNEQFF.

The rearrangement links TRBV10-3 to TRBJ1-5; a weak D match, TRBD1 (6 bases). The CDR3 is 15 residues long. The V end was cut by 10 bases, the J end by 0 bases, with 16 bases between. Germline CDR1 is ENHRY and CDR2 is SYGVKD. In DNA, the CDR3 is TGTGCCACCCAAAGGGACAATAATAGCAATCAGCCCCAGCATTTT. Its translation is CATQRDNNSNQPQHF.

The chain carries TRBV7-8 and TRBJ2-3; D gene ambiguous. There are 13 residues in the CDR3. Germline CDR1 SGHVS, CDR2 FQNEAQ. V was shortened by 0 bases and J by 2 bases, with 3 bases between the two germline ends. CDR3 sequence: CASSLAATDTQYF. The CDR3 DNA sequence: TGTGCCAGCAGCTTAGCCGCCACAGATACGCAGTATTTT.

The chain has TRBV6-1 and TRBJ2-5, with D hard to call. Per germline, CDR1 MNHNS and CDR2 SASEGT. This CDR3 comprises 13 residues. Trimming cost V 2 bases and J 5 bases, with 9 bases left between them. The CDR3 protein is CASSELQIETQYF. For the CDR3, the DNA is TGTGCCAGCAGTGAATTACAGATTGAGACCCAGTACTTC.

The chain couples TRBV2 to TRBJ2-1; 9 nucleotides agree with TRBD2. From germline, CDR1 is SNHLY and CDR2 FYNNEI. The CDR3 is made up of 14 amino acids. The J segment lost 2 bases and the V segment lost 11 bases, leaving 7 bases of the junction unmatched. Here the CDR3 reads CAGHSGSAYNEQFF. DNA of the CDR3: TGTGCCGGTCATAGCGGGAGTGCCTACAATGAGCAGTTCTTC.

This clone is deemed medium-sized. This CDR3 is CASSQELRVRGNTGELFF. CDR3 in DNA: TGCGCCAGCAGCCAAGAGCTTCGGGTGCGGGGTAACACCGGGGAGCTGTTTTTT. This chain links TRBV4-1 with TRBJ2-2; a weak D match, TRBD2 (6 bases). Germline CDR1 and CDR2: MGHRA and YSYEKL. The germline V and J ends were trimmed by 0 bases and 2 bases, with 16 bases remaining between them. The CDR3 loop spans 18 amino acids.

V is TRBV7-6 and J is TRBJ1-1, with D possibly TRBD1 on 5 matching bases. CDR3 length: 11 residues. Trimming took 8 bases from V and 2 from J, leaving 6 bases between them. Per the germline V gene, CDR1 is SGHVS and CDR2 is FNYEAQ. CDR3 residues: CASGGNTEAFF. The CDR3 bases are TGTGCCAGCGGGGGTAACACTGAAGCTTTCTTT.

The chain uses TRBV19 and TRBJ2-1; D is possibly TRBD2 (7 bases). Trimming stripped 4 bases from V and 6 bases from J, with 28 bases between. Per germline, CDR1 LNHDA and CDR2 SQIVND (reference sequence). This CDR3 has 19 amino acids. The CDR3 region is CASSKNTAGARRTGNEQFF. Here the CDR3 DNA reads TGTGCCAGTAGTAAAAATACCGCGGGGGCTAGAAGGACCGGCAATGAGCAGTTCTTC.

V usage is TRBV15 and J usage is TRBJ1-2, with no clear D. V lost 1 base and J 8 bases, leaving 20 bases between the germline ends. Germline assignment: CDR1 LNHNV and CDR2 YYDKDF (reference sequence). The CDR3 contains 16 residues. The CDR3 loop reads CATSRAGAGAMEGYTF. CDR3 in DNA: TGTGCCACCAGCAGAGCTGGAGCGGGAGCTATGGAAGGCTACACCTTC. The variable domain in full, completed from reference TRBV15 and TRBJ1-2, reads DAMVIQNPRYQVTQFGKPVTLSCSQTLNHNVMYWYQQKSSQAPKLLFHYYDKDFNNEADTPDNFQSRRPNTSFCFLDIRSPGLGDTAMYLCATSRAGAGAMEGYTFGSGTRLTVV.

CDR3 coding DNA: TGTGCCAGCACCGTAGCGGGGGCCCCTATGGATACGCAGTATTTT. It translates to CASTVAGAPMDTQYF. The chain uses TRBV11-2 and TRBJ2-3; TRBD2 matches at 9 bases. The CDR3 has 15 amino acids. V was pared by 7 bases and J by 6 bases, with 11 bases of the junction left unmatched. CDR1 is SGHAT, CDR2 FQNNGV, per germline.

This clone was seen once. The chain carries TRBV7-2 and TRBJ1-3; weak D call: TRBD1 (5 bases). V lost 5 bases and J 4 bases, leaving 12 bases between the germline ends. The V gene's germline CDR1 is SGHTA and CDR2 FQGNSA. The CDR3 spans 14 residues. The CDR3 sequence is CASSRAGDGNTIYF. The CDR3 coding sequence is TGTGCCAGCAGCCGGGCTGGGGACGGAAACACCATATATTTT.

The sample holds one count of this clone. The chain uses TRBV6-6 and TRBJ1-1; D unresolved. The V end lost 5 bases, the J end lost 1 base, and 14 bases lay between the germline ends. In germline, CDR1 is MNHNY, CDR2 SVGAGI (reference sequence). The CDR3 contains 15 residues. The CDR3 coding sequence is TGTGCCAGCAGTCCCACCCGGACCGCGAACACTGAAGCTTTCTTT. Translated: CASSPTRTANTEAFF.

In this sample, this clone turned up a few times. The chain couples TRBV5-1 to TRBJ2-5; D is uncertain. The CDR3 spans 13 residues. Germline V lookup: CDR1 SGHRS, CDR2 YFSETQ. The V end was cut by 4 bases, the J end by 4 bases, with 11 bases between. DNA for the CDR3: TGCGCCAGCAGCAAAGAAGTGGGAGAGACCCAGTACTTC. Its translation is CASSKEVGETQYF.

The chain links TRBV7-9 to TRBJ2-3; D not certain. The germline CDR1 and CDR2 sequences are SEHNR and FQNEAQ (reference sequence). CDR3 length equals 11 residues. The germline V and J ends were trimmed by 0 bases and 5 bases, with 0 bases remaining between them. The DNA for the CDR3 is TGTGCCAGCAGCTTAGCAGATACGCAGTATTTT. Translation: CASSLADTQYF.

Details on this clone: Other DNA sequences within the sample encode an identical CDR3. V and J are TRBV5-1 and TRBJ2-3; the D gene is possibly TRBD2 (5 bases). CDR3 length: 13 residues. CDR1 and CDR2 (germline): SGHRS, YFSETQ. Trimming shortened V by 2 bases and J by 1 base, and 5 bases separated the two germline ends. CDR3 sequence reads: CASSLAGTDTQYF. CDR3 coding DNA: TGCGCCAGCAGCTTAGCGGGCACAGATACGCAGTATTTT.

This clone was observed a handful of times. The chain recombines TRBV2 with TRBJ2-1; 10 bases map to TRBD1. Germline assignment: CDR1 SNHLY and CDR2 FYNNEI. V dropped 5 bases and J dropped 5; count of bases not matched to a gene: 15. The CDR3 is 18 residues long. In DNA form, the CDR3 reads TGTGCCAGCAGTCCGGGACAGGGGTTCCGCGGGTACAACAATGAGCAGTTCTTC. It encodes CASSPGQGFRGYNNEQFF.

The J gene is TRBJ2-5, the V gene TRBV2; no clear D gene. V lost 4 bases and J 1 base, leaving 10 bases between the germline ends. The germline V gene has CDR1 SNHLY and CDR2 FYNNEI. The CDR3 runs 14 residues. The CDR3 spells CASSGPGSQETQYF. The CDR3 nucleotides read TGTGCCAGCAGTGGCCCCGGGTCCCAAGAGACCCAGTACTTC.

The chain is built from TRBV2 and TRBJ2-5; 7 bases align to TRBD1. The CDR3 covers 14 residues. Per germline, CDR1 SNHLY and CDR2 FYNNEI. Trimming at V came to 6 bases and at J to 1 base, leaving 5 bases not matched to a gene. The CDR3 loop reads CASREQGPQETQYF. The CDR3 region has the DNA TGTGCCAGCAGGGAACAGGGGCCCCAAGAGACCCAGTACTTC.

V gene TRBV2 combines with J gene TRBJ2-7; 9 nucleotides line up with TRBD1. J lost 2 bases, V lost 1 base, and 9 bases had no gene match. The CDR3 is made up of 17 amino acids. CDR1 is SNHLY, CDR2 FYNNEI, per germline. CDR3 protein: CASSEEMPGTGTYEQYF. The CDR3 DNA follows: TGTGCCAGCAGTGAAGAGATGCCGGGGACAGGGACCTACGAGCAGTACTTC.

The chain has TRBV15 and TRBJ2-5, with 9 bases identical to TRBD1. The CDR3 length is 16 residues. V shed 0 bases and J 3 bases; nucleotides not matched to a gene: 5. Germline V CDR1 and CDR2: LNHNV, YYDKDF (reference sequence). This CDR3 is CATSRDLGQGEETQYF. The CDR3 DNA reads TGTGCCACCAGCAGAGATTTGGGACAGGGCGAAGAGACCCAGTACTTC.